The 30 T cell receptor beta chains below come from one sample, sequenced in a study of response to subunit inactivated influenza vaccine. From the RT-PCR reads, TCRdb called clonotypes with MiXCR, one entry per CDR3 protein. The sample shows 650,000 or so distinct CDR3 sequences, 12% to 15% of them seen only once. This specimen consisted of PBMCs from blood, obtained less than 15 days before vaccination. The receptors were gathered from a man aged 45-60 years who received an inactivated influenza vaccine.

This clonotype was detected ten times or more. V is TRBV12-3 or TRBV12-4 and J is TRBJ2-4; D is unclear. The CDR3 sequence is 13 residues long. Trimming took off 9 bases at V and 7 bases at J, with 16 bases between the two ends. This CDR3 is CASRLEAANIQYF. Written as DNA, the CDR3 is TGTGCCAGTAGGCTTGAGGCGGCGAACATTCAGTACTTC.

This clonotype was counted many times. This chain links TRBV29-1 with TRBJ2-4; D remains ambiguous. From germline, CDR1 is SQVTM and CDR2 ANQGSEA. The CDR3 is 14 amino acids. V was clipped by 0 bases and J by 5 bases, with 11 bases between them. CDR3 sequence reads: CSVEDRAGQNIQYF. The DNA for the CDR3 is TGCAGCGTTGAAGATAGGGCAGGACAAAACATTCAGTACTTC.

This clonotype was seen ten or more times. This chain links TRBV5-1 with TRBJ2-3; 12 bases agree with TRBD1. Germline values: CDR1 SGHRS, CDR2 YFSETQ. CDR3 length: 16 residues. Trimming removed 1 base from V and 14 bases from J; junction bases left unmatched: 14. CDR3 amino acids: CASSLFGTGGAEDLYF. The CDR3 bases are TGCGCCAGCAGCTTGTTCGGGACAGGGGGCGCAGAAGATCTGTATTTT.

The sample holds a few counts of this clonotype. This rearrangement joins TRBV5-5 to TRBJ1-1; the D gene is possibly TRBD1 (5 bases). The CDR3 extends over 14 amino acids. The V gene lost 0 bases and the J gene lost 5 bases, with 11 bases spanning the gap. Germline-derived CDR1 and CDR2 are SGHKS and YYEKEE (reference sequence). The CDR3 loop is CASSLEQGWTEAFF. The CDR3 region has the DNA TGTGCCAGCAGCTTGGAGCAGGGTTGGACTGAAGCTTTCTTT.

This clonotype was detected ten times or more. The chain recombines TRBV3-1 with TRBJ2-1, with 12 bases fitting TRBD2. The CDR3 consists of 17 residues. V gave up 3 bases and J gave up 7 bases; unmatched junction bases: 10. From germline, CDR1 is LGHDT and CDR2 YNNKEL (reference sequence). This CDR3 reads CASSHNHASGRGNEQFF. The CDR3 nucleotides are TGTGCCAGCAGCCACAACCATGCTAGCGGGAGGGGAAATGAGCAGTTCTTC.

There are a few counts of this clonotype. The chain has TRBV9 and TRBJ2-1; D call uncertain. Per germline, CDR1 SGDLS and CDR2 YYNGEE. The V gene lost 5 bases and the J gene lost 0 bases, with 6 bases spanning the gap. The length of the CDR3 is 13 residues. In DNA form, the CDR3 reads TGTGCCAGCAGTACAGACTCCTACAATGAGCAGTTCTTC. Translated, it gives CASSTDSYNEQFF.

The chain combines TRBV7-2 with TRBJ2-5; D is unclear. Trimming removed 1 base from V and 2 bases from J, with 14 bases in between. There are 16 residues in the CDR3. Germline V gene data show CDR1 as SGHTA and CDR2 as FQGNSA. CDR3 DNA sequence: TGTGCCAGCAGCTTAGGAACATCACGTTTTCAAGAGACCCAGTACTTC. This translates into CASSLGTSRFQETQYF.

V gene TRBV5-6 combines with J gene TRBJ2-7; D call uncertain. Germline-derived CDR1 and CDR2 are SGHDT and YYEEEE. CDR3 length: 12 residues. V lost 2 bases and J lost 6, with 9 bases in between. The CDR3 DNA sequence: TGTGCCAGCAGCTTACGATCGAGCGAGCAGTACTTC. Translating gives CASSLRSSEQYF.

The chain carries TRBV5-4 and TRBJ2-7, with a weak D call TRBD1 (6 bases). Per germline, CDR1 SGHNT and CDR2 YYREEE (reference sequence). The CDR3 runs 19 residues. V dropped 0 bases and J dropped 0 bases, with 22 bases sitting between them. The CDR3 loop is CASSLVAARRQVNSYEQYF. CDR3 nucleotides: TGTGCCAGCAGCTTGGTCGCGGCTAGAAGACAGGTCAACTCCTACGAGCAGTACTTC.

This clonotype turned up a few times. The chain combines TRBV4-1 with TRBJ2-5; 9 bases align to TRBD1. The CDR3 totals 16 residues. V lost 1 base and J lost 2; bases outside the gene matches: 5. From germline, CDR1 is MGHRA and CDR2 YSYEKL. CDR3: CASSQVVQGAQETQYF. The CDR3 DNA follows: TGCGCCAGCAGCCAAGTTGTACAGGGGGCACAAGAGACCCAGTACTTC.

This clonotype was seen repeatedly, ten times or more. This sequence joins TRBV12-3 or TRBV12-4 and TRBJ2-3; D is unclear. The CDR3 extends over 15 amino acids. V lost 6 bases, J lost 4 bases, and 17 bases lay in between. This CDR3 reads CASRRREKWSDTQYF. The CDR3, as DNA: TGTGCCAGCAGAAGACGAGAGAAATGGTCAGATACGCAGTATTTT.

This clonotype has a handful of counts. This rearrangement joins TRBV12-3 or TRBV12-4 to TRBJ2-5, with 8 bases matching TRBD1. After removal of 7 bases from V and 4 bases from J, the junction contained 2 bases not matched to a gene. The CDR3 runs 12 residues. The CDR3 here is CASTGQGETQYF. In DNA, the CDR3 is TGTGCCAGCACCGGACAGGGAGAGACCCAGTACTTC.

V usage is TRBV6-5 and J usage is TRBJ2-5; no firm D call. V was clipped by 0 bases and J by 9 bases, with 11 bases between them. In germline, CDR1 is MNHEY, CDR2 SVGAGI. The CDR3 loop spans 13 amino acids. The CDR3 DNA reads as TGTGCCAGCAGTTACTCTTACCGCTCCTCCCAGTACTTC. It specifies CASSYSYRSSQYF.

The sample holds a few counts of this clonotype. J is TRBJ2-7 and V is TRBV29-1; the match to TRBD1 covers 8 bases. V shed 7 bases and J 3 bases; nucleotides not matched to a gene: 8. In germline, CDR1 is SQVTM, CDR2 ANQGSEA. The CDR3 extends over 13 amino acids. CDR3 DNA: TGCAGCGGCGGACAGGGCTTTTACTACGAGCAGTACTTC. Its protein product is CSGGQGFYYEQYF.

This clonotype has at least ten counts. V gene TRBV4-3 combines with J gene TRBJ2-1, with a possible D match to TRBD1 (6 bases). Trimming took off 1 base at V and 6 bases at J, with 10 bases between the two ends. CDR1 LGHNA and CDR2 YSLEER come from the germline V gene. The CDR3 is 14 amino acids. This chain's CDR3 is CASSQGPGVNEQFF. The CDR3 nucleotides read TGCGCCAGCAGCCAAGGCCCAGGGGTCAATGAGCAGTTCTTC.

This clonotype appeared a few times. The genes are TRBV12-3 or TRBV12-4 and TRBJ2-1, with D possibly TRBD2 on 5 matching bases. The V end was cut by 11 bases, the J end by 0 bases, with 11 bases between. The CDR3 runs to 13 residues. CDR3: CACSVDSYNEQFF. CDR3 coding DNA: TGTGCCTGTAGCGTGGACTCCTACAATGAGCAGTTCTTC.

The genes are TRBV4-3 and TRBJ2-3, with no clear D. This CDR3 has 16 amino acids. CDR1 is LGHNA, CDR2 YSLEER, per germline. The V end was cut by 0 bases, the J end by 0 bases, with 10 bases between. The CDR3 bases are TGCGCCAGCAGCCAAGACAGGTCGATTAGCACAGATACGCAGTATTTT. It encodes CASSQDRSISTDTQYF.

The gene calls are TRBV4-1 and TRBJ1-1, with D uncertain. Trimming removed 0 bases from V and 2 bases from J, with 10 bases in between. The CDR3 extends over 15 amino acids. Germline V gene sequence: CDR1 MGHRA, CDR2 YSYEKL. The CDR3 DNA follows: TGCGCCAGCAGCCAAGAGGGTGCCTTTAACACTGAAGCTTTCTTT. It specifies CASSQEGAFNTEAFF.

V is TRBV6-2 or TRBV6-3 and J is TRBJ1-2, with D perhaps TRBD1 (6 bases). Per germline, CDR1 MNHEY and CDR2 SVGEGT. Trimming pared 2 bases from V and 2 bases from J, leaving 9 bases between. This CDR3 spans 14 amino acids. The CDR3 spells CASSYNRANYGYTF. CDR3 coding DNA: TGTGCCAGCAGTTACAACAGGGCGAACTATGGCTACACCTTC.

This clonotype was recorded a few times. The chain joins TRBV12-3 or TRBV12-4 to TRBJ2-4; 11 bases line up with TRBD2. Trimming took 7 bases from V and 0 from J; bases not matched to a gene: 5. The CDR3 consists of 16 residues. For the CDR3, the DNA is TGTGCCAGCACCCTGACTAGCGGGGTAGCCAAAAACATTCAGTACTTC. Protein product: CASTLTSGVAKNIQYF.

The V gene is TRBV7-3, the J gene TRBJ2-3; D possibly corresponds to TRBD2 (7 bases). Germline V CDR1 and CDR2: SGHTA, FQGTGA. V was shortened by 5 bases and J by 4 bases, with 25 bases between the two germline ends. This CDR3 is 18 amino acids long. The CDR3 here is CASSTRRGNRDYSDTQYF. The CDR3 nucleotides read TGTGCCAGCAGCACCCGGAGGGGGAACCGGGACTACTCAGATACGCAGTATTTT.

The chain employs TRBV6-2 or TRBV6-3 and TRBJ2-7, with D unclear. Trimming stripped 4 bases from V and 6 bases from J, with 10 bases between. CDR1 is MNHEY, CDR2 SVGEGT, per germline. The CDR3 consists of 12 residues. The chain's CDR3 is CASSFTTSEQYF. In DNA form, the CDR3 reads TGTGCCAGCAGTTTTACAACCTCCGAGCAGTACTTC.

CDR3 in amino acids: CASSQVGHTEQFF. The CDR3 coding sequence is TGTGCCAGCAGCCAAGTGGGTCATACTGAGCAGTTCTTC. V and J are TRBV14 and TRBJ2-1; D is uncertain. V was cut by 1 base and J by 9 bases, with 10 bases left in between. The CDR3 has 13 amino acids. Germline lookup yields CDR1 SGHDN and CDR2 FVKESK.

V is TRBV5-1 and J is TRBJ1-6; the match to TRBD1 covers 11 bases. Germline values: CDR1 SGHRS, CDR2 YFSETQ. V lost 5 bases, J lost 8 bases, and 3 bases stayed unmatched. The CDR3 sequence is 14 residues long. The CDR3 nucleotides read TGCGCCAGCAGGCCGGGACAGGGGGATTCACCCCTCCACTTT. This sequence encodes CASRPGQGDSPLHF. Filled out from reference TRBV5-1 and TRBJ1-6, the complete variable domain reads KAGVTQTPRYLIKTRGQQVTLSCSPISGHRSVSWYQQTPGQGLQFLFEYFSETQRNKGNFPGRFSGRQFSNSRSEMNVSTLELGDSALYLCASRPGQGDSPLHFGNGTRLTVT.

Ten or more counts support this clonotype. The chain combines TRBV4-2 with TRBJ2-7, with D unresolved. Trimming left V 1 base short and J 0 bases short, with 7 bases between. CDR1 and CDR2 from the germline V gene are LGHNA and YNFKEQ. This CDR3 has 14 residues. The CDR3 DNA is TGTGCCAGCAGCCAAGGTCCTTACTCCTACGAGCAGTACTTC. Its translation: CASSQGPYSYEQYF.

This clonotype was observed a handful of times. The rearrangement links TRBV3-1 to TRBJ1-1; no clear D gene. Germline-derived CDR1 and CDR2 are LGHDT and YNNKEL (reference sequence). There are 15 residues in the CDR3. Trimming cost V 0 bases and J 1 base, with 9 bases left between them. Here the CDR3 DNA reads TGTGCCAGCAGCCAAGATTACAGTACGAACACTGAAGCTTTCTTT. Residues: CASSQDYSTNTEAFF. The whole variable domain, filled in from reference TRBV3-1 and TRBJ1-1, reads DTAVSQTPKYLVTQMGNDKSIKCEQNLGHDTMYWYKQDSKKFLKIMFSYNNKELIINETVPNRFSPKSPDKAHLNLHINSLELGDSAVYFCASSQDYSTNTEAFFGQGTRLTVV.

The rearrangement links TRBV7-2 to TRBJ2-7; 10 positions agree with TRBD2. This CDR3 has 15 amino acids. Looked up from germline, CDR1 is SGHTA and CDR2 is FQGNSA. Trimming at V came to 7 bases and at J to 0 bases, leaving 6 bases not matched to a gene. The DNA of the CDR3 is TGTGCCAGCACCCAAGCGGGAGGGAGCTCCTACGAGCAGTACTTC. This codes for CASTQAGGSSYEQYF.

The chain joins TRBV28 to TRBJ2-7; TRBD2 matches at 8 bases. CDR3 size: 20 residues. The germline V gene encodes CDR1 MDHEN and CDR2 SYDVKM. V was pared by 6 bases and J by 6 bases, with 28 bases of the junction left unmatched. This CDR3 is CASSLHGRGSSRNLGLEQYF. CDR3 bases: TGTGCCAGCAGCCTCCACGGGAGGGGATCTTCTAGAAACCTCGGTCTCGAGCAGTACTTC.

As concerns this clonotype: One base away lies a much larger clone, so this may be a sequencing read error. The rearrangement joins TRBV2 to TRBJ1-5; no firm D call. The CDR3 length is 14 residues. CDR1 and CDR2 (germline): SNHLY, FYNNEI. The CDR3 is CASGEATPRKSQHF. For the CDR3, the DNA is TGTGCCAGCGGTGAAGCCACTCCTCGAAAGTCGCAGCATTTT.

This clonotype was counted at least ten times. This chain joins TRBV27 and TRBJ2-3, with 8 bases lining up with TRBD2. Germline CDR1 MNHEY, CDR2 SMNVEV (reference sequence). This CDR3 is 15 amino acids long. Trimming took 1 base from V and 4 from J; bases not matched to a gene: 4. CDR3 sequence: CASSLYGGGADTQYF. CDR3 DNA: TGTGCCAGCAGTTTATACGGGGGGGGCGCAGATACGCAGTATTTT.